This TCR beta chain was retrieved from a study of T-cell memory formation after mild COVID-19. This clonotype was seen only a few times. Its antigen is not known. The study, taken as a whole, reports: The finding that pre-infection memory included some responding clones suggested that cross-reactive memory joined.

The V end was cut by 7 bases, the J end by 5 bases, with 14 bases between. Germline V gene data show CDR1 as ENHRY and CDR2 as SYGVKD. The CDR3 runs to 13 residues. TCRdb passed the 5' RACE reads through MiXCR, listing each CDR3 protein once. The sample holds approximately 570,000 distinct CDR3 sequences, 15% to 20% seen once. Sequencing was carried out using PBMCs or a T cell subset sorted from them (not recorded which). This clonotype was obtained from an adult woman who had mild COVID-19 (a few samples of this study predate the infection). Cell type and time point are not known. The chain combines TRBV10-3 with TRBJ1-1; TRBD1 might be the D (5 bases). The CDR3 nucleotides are TGTGCCATCACCCGGGGCGGGATGACTGAAGCTTTCTTT. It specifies CAITRGGMTEAFF.